This note documents a single T cell receptor beta chain sequence. What it recognizes is unknown. The ends were cut back, 4 bases at V and 5 bases at J, with 14 bases in the middle. This CDR3 contains 14 residues. Germline loops: CDR1 SGHTA, CDR2 FQGNSA. This record belongs to a study of OX40 agonist ivuxolimab in advanced cancers. Broader study findings: A proportion of nonresponders additionally exhibited low normalized T-cell clonal expansion. On average, a greater number of expanded clones characterised CD8+ T cells relative to CD4+.

The method was immunoSEQ multiplex PCR; TCRdb's version includes in-frame clones alone and lacks a portion of them. The sample yields about 25,000 clones, around four fifths seen once. Sequenced material: CD4+ or CD8+ T cells sorted from blood, taken in a trial of the OX40 agonist ivuxolimab. This rearrangement joins TRBV7-2 to TRBJ1-1, with D perhaps matching TRBD1 (5 bases). The sequence was collected from an adult with an advanced solid tumor such as melanoma, head and neck, liver or kidney cancer. CDR3 protein: CASSYVRGGTEAFF. Here the CDR3 DNA reads TGTGCCAGCAGCTACGTGAGGGGTGGGACTGAAGCTTTCTTT.